The clone carrying this T cell receptor (beta chain) was seen more than once but under ten times. This entry is derived from a study of response to subunit inactivated influenza vaccine. The V end was cut by 3 bases, the J end by 6 bases, with 21 bases between. CDR1 and CDR2 from the germline V gene are DFQATT and SNEGSKA (reference sequence). This CDR3 region has 16 residues. TCRdb analysed the RT-PCR reads with MiXCR anew, one entry per CDR3 protein. The sample includes more than 600,000 distinct CDR3 sequences, less than 20% seen only once; the top ten take roughly 10%. The sequencing used PBMCs from blood, collected less than 6 days after vaccination. This clonotype was obtained from a man aged 45-65 years who received an inactivated influenza vaccine. The chain is built from TRBV20-1 and TRBJ2-1; D may be TRBD2 (6 bases). CDR3 nucleotide sequence: TGCAGTGCTAGTGGTTTTCTAGCGAGTCGAGGCAATGAGCAGTTCTTC. Translation: CSASGFLASRGNEQFF.